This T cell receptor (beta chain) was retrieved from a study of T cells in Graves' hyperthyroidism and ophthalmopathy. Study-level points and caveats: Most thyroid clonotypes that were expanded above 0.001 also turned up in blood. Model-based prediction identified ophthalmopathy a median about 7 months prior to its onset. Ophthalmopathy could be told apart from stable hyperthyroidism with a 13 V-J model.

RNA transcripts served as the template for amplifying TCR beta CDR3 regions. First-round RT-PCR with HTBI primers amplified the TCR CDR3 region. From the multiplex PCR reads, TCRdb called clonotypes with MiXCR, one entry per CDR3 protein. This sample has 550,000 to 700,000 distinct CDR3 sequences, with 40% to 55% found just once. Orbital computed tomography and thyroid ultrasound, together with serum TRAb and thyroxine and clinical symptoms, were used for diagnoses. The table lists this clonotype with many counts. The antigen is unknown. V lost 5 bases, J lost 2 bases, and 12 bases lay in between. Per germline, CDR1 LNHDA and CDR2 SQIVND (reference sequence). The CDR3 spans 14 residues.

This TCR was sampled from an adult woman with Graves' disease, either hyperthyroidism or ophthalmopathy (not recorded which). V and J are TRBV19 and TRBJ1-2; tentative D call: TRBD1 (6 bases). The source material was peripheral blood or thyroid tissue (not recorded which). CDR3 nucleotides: TGTGCCAGTAGTGCCGGGACACCGAACTATGGCTACACCTTC. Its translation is CASSAGTPNYGYTF.